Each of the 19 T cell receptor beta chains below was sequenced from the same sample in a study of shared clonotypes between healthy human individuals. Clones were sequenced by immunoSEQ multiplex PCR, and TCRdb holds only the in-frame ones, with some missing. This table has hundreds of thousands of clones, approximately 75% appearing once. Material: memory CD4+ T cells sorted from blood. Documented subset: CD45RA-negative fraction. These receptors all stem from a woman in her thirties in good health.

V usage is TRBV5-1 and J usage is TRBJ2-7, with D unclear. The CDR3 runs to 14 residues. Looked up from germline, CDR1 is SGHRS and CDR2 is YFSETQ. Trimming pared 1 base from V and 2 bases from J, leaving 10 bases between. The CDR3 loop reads CASSLRASTYEQYF. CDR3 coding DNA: TGCGCCAGCAGCTTGCGTGCCTCCACCTACGAGCAGTACTTC.

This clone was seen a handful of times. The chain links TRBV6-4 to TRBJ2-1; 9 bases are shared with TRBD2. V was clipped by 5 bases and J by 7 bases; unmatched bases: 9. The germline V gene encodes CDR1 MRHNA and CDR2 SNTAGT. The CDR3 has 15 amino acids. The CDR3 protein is CASSSYVAGVNEQFF. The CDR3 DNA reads TGTGCCAGCAGTTCCTACGTAGCGGGGGTGAATGAGCAGTTCTTC.

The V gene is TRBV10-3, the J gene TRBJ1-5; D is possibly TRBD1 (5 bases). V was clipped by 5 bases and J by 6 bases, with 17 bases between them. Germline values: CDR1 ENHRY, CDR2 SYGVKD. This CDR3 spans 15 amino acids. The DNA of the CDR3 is TGTGCCATCAGTCCCCGCTCCGGGGCTTCTCAGCCCCAGCATTTT. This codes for CAISPRSGASQPQHF.

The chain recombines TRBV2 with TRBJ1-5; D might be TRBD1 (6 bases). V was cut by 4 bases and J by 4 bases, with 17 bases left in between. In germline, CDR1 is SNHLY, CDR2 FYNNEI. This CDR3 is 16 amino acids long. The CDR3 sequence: CASSVQRTGKNQPQHF. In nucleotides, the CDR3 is TGTGCCAGCAGTGTCCAAAGAACAGGGAAGAATCAGCCCCAGCATTTT.

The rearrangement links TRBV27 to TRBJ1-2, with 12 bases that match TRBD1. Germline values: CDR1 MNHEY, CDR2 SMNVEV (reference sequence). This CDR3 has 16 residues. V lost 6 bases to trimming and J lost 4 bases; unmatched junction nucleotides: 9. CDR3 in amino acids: CASRERDRGRSYGYTF. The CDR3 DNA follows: TGTGCCAGCAGAGAACGGGACAGGGGGCGAAGCTATGGCTACACCTTC.

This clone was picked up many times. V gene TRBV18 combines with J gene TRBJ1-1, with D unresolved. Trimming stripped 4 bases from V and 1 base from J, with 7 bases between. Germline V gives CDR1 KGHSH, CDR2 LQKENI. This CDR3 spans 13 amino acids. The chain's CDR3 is CASSLQENTEAFF. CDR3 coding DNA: TGTGCCAGCTCACTTCAAGAGAACACTGAAGCTTTCTTT. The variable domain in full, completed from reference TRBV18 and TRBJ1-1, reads NAGVMQNPRHLVRRRGQEARLRCSPMKGHSHVYWYRQLPEEGLKFMVYLQKENIIDESGMPKERFSAEFPKEGPSILRIQQVVRGDSAAYFCASSLQENTEAFFGQGTRLTVV.

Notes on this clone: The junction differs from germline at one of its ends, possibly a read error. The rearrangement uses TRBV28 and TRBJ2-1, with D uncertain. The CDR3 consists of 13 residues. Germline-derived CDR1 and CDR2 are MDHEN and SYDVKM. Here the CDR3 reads CASSFHDPQELFF. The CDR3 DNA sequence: TGTGCCAGCAGTTTTCACGACCCCCAGGAGCTGTTCTTC.

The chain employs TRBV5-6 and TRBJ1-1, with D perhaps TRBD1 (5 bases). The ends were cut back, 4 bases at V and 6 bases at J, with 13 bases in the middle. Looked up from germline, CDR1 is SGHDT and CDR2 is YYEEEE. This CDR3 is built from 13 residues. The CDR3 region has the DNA TGTGCCAGCAGCACGACGGGGGGTCCTGAAGCTTTCTTT. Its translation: CASSTTGGPEAFF. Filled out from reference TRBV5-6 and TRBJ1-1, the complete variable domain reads DAGVTQSPTHLIKTRGQQVTLRCSPKSGHDTVSWYQQALGQGPQFIFQYYEEEERQRGNFPDRFSGHQFPNYSSELNVNALLLGDSALYLCASSTTGGPEAFFGQGTRLTVV.

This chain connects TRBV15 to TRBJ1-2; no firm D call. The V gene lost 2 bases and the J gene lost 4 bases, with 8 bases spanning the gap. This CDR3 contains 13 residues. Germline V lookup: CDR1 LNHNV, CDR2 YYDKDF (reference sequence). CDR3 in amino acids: CATSRSPPYGYTF. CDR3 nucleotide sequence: TGTGCCACCAGCAGATCACCCCCCTATGGCTACACCTTC. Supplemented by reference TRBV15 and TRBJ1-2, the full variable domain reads DAMVIQNPRYQVTQFGKPVTLSCSQTLNHNVMYWYQQKSSQAPKLLFHYYDKDFNNEADTPDNFQSRRPNTSFCFLDIRSPGLGDTAMYLCATSRSPPYGYTFGSGTRLTVV.

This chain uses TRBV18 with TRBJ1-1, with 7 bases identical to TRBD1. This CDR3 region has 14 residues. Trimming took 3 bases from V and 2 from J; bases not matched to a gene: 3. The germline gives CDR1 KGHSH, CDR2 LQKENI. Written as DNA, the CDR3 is TGTGCCAGCTCACCCCAGGGGGAAAACACTGAAGCTTTCTTT. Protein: CASSPQGENTEAFF.

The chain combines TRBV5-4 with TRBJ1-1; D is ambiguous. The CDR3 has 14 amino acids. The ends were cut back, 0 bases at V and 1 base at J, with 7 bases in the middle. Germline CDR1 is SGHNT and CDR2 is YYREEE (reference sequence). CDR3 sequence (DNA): TGTGCCAGCAGCTTGGACAGCCCGAACACTGAAGCTTTCTTT. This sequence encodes CASSLDSPNTEAFF. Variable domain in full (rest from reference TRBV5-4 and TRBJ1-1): ETGVTQSPTHLIKTRGQQVTLRCSSQSGHNTVSWYQQALGQGPQFIFQYYREEENGRGNFPPRFSGLQFPNYSSELNVNALELDDSALYLCASSLDSPNTEAFFGQGTRLTVV.

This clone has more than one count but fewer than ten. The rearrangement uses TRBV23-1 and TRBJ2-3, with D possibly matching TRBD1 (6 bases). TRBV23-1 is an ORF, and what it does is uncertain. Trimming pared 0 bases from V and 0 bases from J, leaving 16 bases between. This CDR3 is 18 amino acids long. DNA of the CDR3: TGCGCCAGCAGTCAATCGGGGGCAATGGTATCTAGCACAGATACGCAGTATTTT. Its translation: CASSQSGAMVSSTDTQYF.

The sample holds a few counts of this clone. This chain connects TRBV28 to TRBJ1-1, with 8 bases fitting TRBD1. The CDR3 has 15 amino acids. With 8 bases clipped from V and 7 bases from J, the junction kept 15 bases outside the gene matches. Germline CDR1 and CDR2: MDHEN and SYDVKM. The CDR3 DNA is TGTGCCAGCCCCCGCCCCGGGACAGGTAACCATGAAGCTTTCTTT. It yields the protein CASPRPGTGNHEAFF.

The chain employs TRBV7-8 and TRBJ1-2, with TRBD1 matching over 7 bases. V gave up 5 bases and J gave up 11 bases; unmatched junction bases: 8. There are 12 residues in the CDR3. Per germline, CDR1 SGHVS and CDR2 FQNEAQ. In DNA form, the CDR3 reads TGTGCCAGCAGCAGTTGGGACAGCGGGTACACCTTC. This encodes CASSSWDSGYTF.

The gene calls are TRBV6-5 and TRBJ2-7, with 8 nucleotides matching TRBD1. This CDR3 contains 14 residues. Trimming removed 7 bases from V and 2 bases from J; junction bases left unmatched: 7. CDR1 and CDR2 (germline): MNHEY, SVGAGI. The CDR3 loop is CASTSPDRAYEQYF. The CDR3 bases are TGTGCCAGCACCTCCCCGGACAGGGCCTACGAGCAGTACTTC.

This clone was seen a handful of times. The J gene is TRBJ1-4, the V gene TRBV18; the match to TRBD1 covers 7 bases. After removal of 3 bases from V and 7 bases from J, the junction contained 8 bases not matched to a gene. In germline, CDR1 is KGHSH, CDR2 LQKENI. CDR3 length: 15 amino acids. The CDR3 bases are TGTGCCAGCTCACCCGACAGGGATCTACCTGAAAAACTGTTTTTT. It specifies CASSPDRDLPEKLFF.

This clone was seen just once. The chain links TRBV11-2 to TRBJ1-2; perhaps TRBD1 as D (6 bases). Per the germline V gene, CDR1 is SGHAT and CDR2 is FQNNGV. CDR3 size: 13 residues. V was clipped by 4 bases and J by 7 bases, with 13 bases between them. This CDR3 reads CASSSQQGFGYTF. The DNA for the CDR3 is TGTGCCAGCAGCTCCCAACAGGGATTTGGCTACACCTTC.

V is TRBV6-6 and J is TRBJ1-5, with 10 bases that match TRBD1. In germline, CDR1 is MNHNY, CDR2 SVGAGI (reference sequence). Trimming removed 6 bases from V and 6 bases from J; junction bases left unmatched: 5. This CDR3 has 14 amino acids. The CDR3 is CASRTGGGSQPQHF. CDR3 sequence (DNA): TGTGCCAGCAGGACAGGGGGCGGGAGTCAGCCCCAGCATTTT.

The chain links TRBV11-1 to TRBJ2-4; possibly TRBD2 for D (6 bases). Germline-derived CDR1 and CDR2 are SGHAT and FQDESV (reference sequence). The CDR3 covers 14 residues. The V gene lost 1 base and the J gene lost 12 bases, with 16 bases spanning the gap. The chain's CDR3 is CASSLERGWTTQYF. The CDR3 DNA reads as TGTGCCAGCAGCTTAGAACGGGGATGGACTACTCAGTACTTC.